The 32 T cell receptor beta chains below were found in one sample sequenced in a study of OX40 agonist ivuxolimab in advanced cancers. Here immunoSEQ multiplex PCR was the method, and the copy in TCRdb shows in-frame clones only, minus some. The sample carries 65,000 to 85,000 clones, roughly 80% recorded once. Source: CD4+ or CD8+ T cells sorted from blood, taken in a trial of the OX40 agonist ivuxolimab. The source is an adult with an advanced solid tumor such as melanoma, head and neck, liver or kidney cancer.

CDR3 residues: CSVPSPLKTSPYNEQFF. DNA for the CDR3: TGCAGCGTTCCCTCCCCCCTAAAGACTAGTCCCTACAATGAGCAGTTCTTC. This chain uses TRBV29-1 with TRBJ2-1, with D possibly matching TRBD2 (6 bases). CDR3 size: 17 residues. Trimming pared 5 bases from V and 2 bases from J, leaving 22 bases between. Looked up from germline, CDR1 is SQVTM and CDR2 is ANQGSEA.

The chain has TRBV2 and TRBJ2-2; the D gene is possibly TRBD1 (5 bases). Trimming cost V 2 bases and J 6 bases, with 13 bases left between them. This CDR3 has 15 residues. Germline V lookup: CDR1 SNHLY, CDR2 FYNNEI. CDR3 in amino acids: CASSERGVGAGELFF. As DNA, the CDR3 is TGTGCCAGCAGTGAAAGGGGCGTTGGGGCCGGGGAGCTGTTTTTT. Filled out from reference TRBV2 and TRBJ2-2, the complete variable domain reads EPEVTQTPSHQVTQMGQEVILRCVPISNHLYFYWYRQILGQKVEFLVSFYNNEISEKSEIFDDQFSVERPDGSNFTLKIRSTKLEDSAMYFCASSERGVGAGELFFGEGSRLTVL.

The V gene is TRBV6-5, the J gene TRBJ2-7, with D possibly matching TRBD1 (5 bases). The length of the CDR3 is 14 residues. The germline CDR1 and CDR2 sequences are MNHEY and SVGAGI. V lost 2 bases and J lost 3, with 11 bases in between. CDR3 sequence: CASSYRSRDYEQYF. CDR3 sequence (DNA): TGTGCCAGCAGTTACCGTAGCAGGGACTACGAGCAGTACTTC.

The chain employs TRBV7-2 and TRBJ2-3, with 9 bases matching TRBD2. Unmatched junction bases numbered 18, after V lost 7 bases and J lost 4 bases. Germline V CDR1 and CDR2: SGHTA, FQGNSA. This CDR3 has 18 amino acids. The CDR3 sequence: CASTPASRSGGRADTQYF. The CDR3 DNA follows: TGTGCCAGCACCCCCGCAAGTAGGAGCGGGGGGAGAGCAGATACGCAGTATTTT. The full variable domain, completed using reference TRBV7-2 and TRBJ2-3, is GAGVSQSPSNKVTEKGKDVELRCDPISGHTALYWYRQSLGQGLEFLIYFQGNSAPDKSGLPSDRFSAERTGGSVSTLTIQRTQQEDSAVYLCASTPASRSGGRADTQYFGPGTRLTVL.

The sample holds a few counts of this clone. The chain employs TRBV10-2 and TRBJ2-7; 7 bases agree with TRBD2. The V gene end was trimmed by 5 bases and the J gene end by 2 bases; junction bases not matched to a gene: 3. CDR1 WSHSY and CDR2 SAAADI come from the germline V gene. The length of the CDR3 is 13 residues. CDR3 bases: TGCGCCAGCAGTAGAAGCGGGACCTACGAGCAGTACTTC. Protein sequence: CASSRSGTYEQYF.

The chain links TRBV5-8 to TRBJ2-7; D is perhaps TRBD1 (6 bases). This CDR3 is built from 16 residues. Germline CDR1 and CDR2: SGHTS and YDEGEE. Deletions cut 4 bases from V and 5 bases from J, with 22 bases between. CDR3 coding DNA: TGTGCCAGCAGCCTAACAGGGACGGTCAAGGGAGACGAGCAGTACTTC. It specifies CASSLTGTVKGDEQYF. Together with reference TRBV5-8 and TRBJ2-7, the CDR3 gives the full variable domain: EAGVTQSPTHLIKTRGQQATLRCSPISGHTSVYWYQQALGLGLQFLLWYDEGEERNRGNFPPRFSGRQFPNYSSELNVNALELEDSALYLCASSLTGTVKGDEQYFGPGTRLTVT.

The chain uses TRBV6-6 and TRBJ1-5, with D tentatively TRBD1 (5 bases). CDR3 size: 16 residues. V gave up 5 bases and J gave up 1 base, with 15 bases separating them. The germline V gene encodes CDR1 MNHNY and CDR2 SVGAGI (reference sequence). This CDR3 is CASSPQGSGSNQPQHF. The CDR3 DNA follows: TGTGCCAGCAGTCCCCAGGGCTCGGGGAGCAATCAGCCCCAGCATTTT.

This chain uses TRBV5-1 with TRBJ1-4; no clear D. Trimming removed 8 bases from V and 0 bases from J, with 8 bases in between. The germline CDR1 and CDR2 sequences are SGHRS and YFSETQ. This CDR3 comprises 13 residues. Written as DNA, the CDR3 is TGCGCCAGTGGAAAATCAACTAATGAAAAACTGTTTTTT. It translates to CASGKSTNEKLFF.

The J gene is TRBJ2-5, the V gene TRBV9, with D hard to call. Trimming shortened V by 1 base and J by 5 bases, and 6 bases separated the two germline ends. Germline values: CDR1 SGDLS, CDR2 YYNGEE. The CDR3 sequence is 12 residues long. CDR3 sequence: CASSVSGETQYF. CDR3 bases: TGTGCCAGCAGCGTAAGTGGGGAGACCCAGTACTTC. Using reference TRBV9 and TRBJ2-5 for the parts outside the CDR3, the full variable domain is DSGVTQTPKHLITATGQRVTLRCSPRSGDLSVYWYQQSLDQGLQFLIQYYNGEERAKGNILERFSAQQFPDLHSELNLSSLELGDSALYFCASSVSGETQYFGPGTRLLVL.

In this sample, this clone turned up once. This chain uses TRBV10-3 with TRBJ1-2; no clear D gene. CDR3 length equals 12 residues. Germline CDR1 and CDR2: ENHRY and SYGVKD. V was pared by 10 bases and J by 8 bases, with 17 bases between. As DNA, the CDR3 is TGTGCCAACCGGAGCCCAGTGGGGGGCTACACCTTC. It encodes CANRSPVGGYTF.

The chain links TRBV7-2 to TRBJ2-6, with D perhaps matching TRBD1 (6 bases). Germline lookup yields CDR1 SGHTA and CDR2 FQGNSA. CDR3 length: 18 amino acids. V shed 5 bases and J shed 0 bases, with 17 bases lying between them. The CDR3 loop reads CASSHHTGSGSGANVLTF. The CDR3 DNA reads as TGTGCCAGCAGCCATCATACAGGGAGCGGCTCTGGGGCCAACGTCCTGACTTTC.

The genes are TRBV29-1 and TRBJ1-4; the D gene is possibly TRBD1 (6 bases). V lost 7 bases and J lost 8, with 20 bases in between. The length of the CDR3 is 14 residues. Germline assignment: CDR1 SQVTM and CDR2 ANQGSEA. CDR3 protein: CSAETGGLGEKLFF. The CDR3 DNA reads TGCAGCGCCGAGACAGGAGGGTTAGGGGAAAAACTGTTTTTT.

The chain combines TRBV11-3 with TRBJ2-5; D not resolved. CDR3 length: 13 amino acids. V lost 7 bases to trimming and J lost 4 bases, with 13 bases between them. Germline assignment: CDR1 SGHNT and CDR2 YENEEA. This chain's CDR3 is CASTRGEPETQYF. Here the CDR3 DNA reads TGTGCCAGCACCCGCGGCGAGCCAGAGACCCAGTACTTC. The full variable domain, in which reference TRBV11-3 and TRBJ2-5 provide the parts outside the CDR3, is EAGVVQSPRYKIIEKKQPVAFWCNPISGHNTLYWYLQNLGQGPELLIRYENEEAVDDSQLPKDRFSAERLKGVDSTLKIQPAELGDSAVYLCASTRGEPETQYFGPGTRLLVL.

The chain uses TRBV7-8 and TRBJ2-1; 9 bases align to TRBD1. Germline V gene data show CDR1 as SGHVS and CDR2 as FQNEAQ. The J segment lost 9 bases and the V segment lost 2 bases, leaving 11 bases of the junction unmatched. CDR3 size: 16 residues. CDR3 loop: CASSLQPGQGVSEQFF. For the CDR3, the DNA is TGTGCCAGCAGCTTACAGCCGGGACAGGGTGTAAGTGAGCAGTTCTTC.

V gene TRBV7-3 combines with J gene TRBJ2-1; TRBD2 aligns across 8 bases. The ends lost 5 bases at V and 5 bases at J; junction bases unmatched: 11. The CDR3 runs to 16 residues. Per germline, CDR1 SGHTA and CDR2 FQGTGA. The CDR3 loop reads CASSLHSGALHNEQFF. The CDR3 region has the DNA TGTGCCAGCAGCCTTCATAGCGGGGCGCTCCACAATGAGCAGTTCTTC.

In its sample, this clone was seen once. This chain connects TRBV11-3 to TRBJ2-7; 8 bases map to TRBD2. J lost 0 bases, V lost 5 bases, and 15 bases had no gene match. The CDR3 covers 18 residues. Germline CDR1 SGHNT, CDR2 YENEEA. CDR3 nucleotide sequence: TGTGCCAGCAGCCCTTGGGGCTCTAGCGGGCAAAACTCCTACGAGCAGTACTTC. Translated: CASSPWGSSGQNSYEQYF. Full variable domain (missing parts from reference TRBV11-3 and TRBJ2-7): EAGVVQSPRYKIIEKKQPVAFWCNPISGHNTLYWYLQNLGQGPELLIRYENEEAVDDSQLPKDRFSAERLKGVDSTLKIQPAELGDSAVYLCASSPWGSSGQNSYEQYFGPGTRLTVT.

J is TRBJ2-7 and V is TRBV11-2; 8 nucleotides agree with TRBD2. The CDR3 totals 18 residues. Losses at the gene ends were 6 bases for V and 2 bases for J; bases not matched to a gene: 18. CDR1 SGHAT and CDR2 FQNNGV come from the germline V gene. The CDR3, as DNA: TGTGCCAGCAGGCGAATTAGGTTAGCGACTAGCGAGCCCTACGAGCAGTACTTC. Translated, it gives CASRRIRLATSEPYEQYF.

This clone appeared a single time. J is TRBJ1-2 and V is TRBV6-5; the D is unclear. V gave up 3 bases and J gave up 3 bases, with 5 bases separating them. CDR1 is MNHEY, CDR2 SVGAGI, per germline. This CDR3 has 12 amino acids. CDR3 in DNA: TGTGCCAGCAGTTATGTGGACTATGGCTACACCTTC. Translating gives CASSYVDYGYTF.

This chain connects TRBV18 to TRBJ1-5; D is undetermined. This CDR3 is built from 14 residues. Germline lookup yields CDR1 KGHSH and CDR2 LQKENI. Trimming left V 6 bases short and J 0 bases short, with 9 bases between. CDR3 DNA: TGTGCCAGCTCCCCAGTGGATAGCAATCAGCCCCAGCATTTT. Residues: CASSPVDSNQPQHF.

V and J are TRBV4-1 and TRBJ1-1; D is uncertain. Trimming pared 3 bases from V and 3 bases from J, leaving 14 bases between. The CDR3 has 15 residues. Germline values: CDR1 MGHRA, CDR2 YSYEKL. In nucleotides, the CDR3 is TGCGCCAGCAGCCAGGACCCGGGGAGGGACACTGAAGCTTTCTTT. The encoded protein is CASSQDPGRDTEAFF.

About this clone: One end of the junction does not line up with germline, which may come from a read error. This chain joins TRBV7-7 and TRBJ1-4, with D possibly matching TRBD1 (6 bases). Germline V gene data show CDR1 as SSHAT and CDR2 as FNYEAQ (reference sequence). The length of the CDR3 is 17 residues. CDR3 loop: CASTLPRRGAQNEKLFF. CDR3 sequence (DNA): TGTGCCAGCACCTTACCCAGGCGGGGGGCGCAAAATGAAAAACTGTTTTTT.

V is TRBV14 and J is TRBJ2-1; 8 nucleotides match TRBD2. J gave up 2 bases and V 1 base, and 7 bases lay outside the gene matches. There are 17 residues in the CDR3. Germline lookup yields CDR1 SGHDN and CDR2 FVKESK. DNA for the CDR3: TGTGCCAGCAGCCAAGTTCCGGGAGCGGGGGCCTACAATGAGCAGTTCTTC. Translating it yields CASSQVPGAGAYNEQFF.

The chain combines TRBV14 with TRBJ2-3, with 7 bases lining up with TRBD2. The CDR3 covers 15 residues. The V gene's germline CDR1 is SGHDN and CDR2 FVKESK. V was clipped by 10 bases and J by 2 bases; unmatched bases: 12. The CDR3 DNA reads as TGTGCCACACTGGAATGGGGGGGTTCCACAGATACGCAGTATTTT. Translated: CATLEWGGSTDTQYF.

The V and J genes are TRBV10-3 and TRBJ1-5; a weak D match, TRBD1 (6 bases). V was pared by 6 bases and J by 5 bases, with 11 bases between. CDR1 is ENHRY and CDR2 is SYGVKD in the germline V gene. The CDR3 spans 13 residues. The CDR3 DNA reads TGTGCCATCAGCCAGGGGTTGGATCAGCCCCAGCATTTT. Amino acids: CAISQGLDQPQHF.

The J gene is TRBJ2-7, the V gene TRBV13; 9 bases are shared with TRBD1. With 2 bases clipped from V and 3 bases from J, the junction kept 5 bases outside the gene matches. Germline CDR1 reads PRHDT; CDR2 reads FYEKMQ (reference sequence). This CDR3 has 15 residues. The CDR3 spells CASSLRTGVNYEQYF. CDR3 in DNA: TGTGCCAGCAGCTTAAGGACAGGGGTCAACTACGAGCAGTACTTC.

J is TRBJ1-2 and V is TRBV15; 7 bases agree with TRBD1. Germline V CDR1 and CDR2: LNHNV, YYDKDF (reference sequence). V dropped 1 base and J dropped 4; count of bases not matched to a gene: 9. There are 16 residues in the CDR3. The CDR3 here is CATSRGRDSPFYGYTF. The CDR3 region has the DNA TGTGCCACCAGCAGAGGCCGGGACAGCCCTTTCTATGGCTACACCTTC. Filled out from reference TRBV15 and TRBJ1-2, the complete variable domain reads DAMVIQNPRYQVTQFGKPVTLSCSQTLNHNVMYWYQQKSSQAPKLLFHYYDKDFNNEADTPDNFQSRRPNTSFCFLDIRSPGLGDTAMYLCATSRGRDSPFYGYTFGSGTRLTVV.

The rearrangement links TRBV5-4 to TRBJ1-3; a possible D gene is TRBD1 (5 bases). The germline V gene has CDR1 SGHNT and CDR2 YYREEE (reference sequence). Between the trimmed V and J ends, which lost 0 bases and 0 bases, there was a span of 7 bases. The CDR3 runs to 15 residues. CDR3 protein: CASSLGGTSGNTIYF. CDR3 DNA sequence: TGTGCCAGCAGCTTGGGGGGGACCTCTGGAAACACCATATATTTT.

The J gene is TRBJ1-6, the V gene TRBV25-1; no firm D call. Germline assignment: CDR1 MGHDK and CDR2 SYGVNS. The V gene lost 4 bases and the J gene lost 10 bases, with 17 bases spanning the gap. This CDR3 comprises 15 residues. The CDR3 is CASSASVGLGSPLHF. The CDR3 DNA reads as TGTGCCAGCAGTGCGTCCGTAGGGCTTGGGTCACCCCTCCACTTT.

V and J are TRBV15 and TRBJ1-2; 8 bases are a match to TRBD1. The CDR3 totals 16 residues. J lost 4 bases, V lost 3 bases, and 10 bases had no gene match. From germline, CDR1 is LNHNV and CDR2 YYDKDF (reference sequence). In DNA form, the CDR3 reads TGTGCCACCAGCAGGGCAGGTCAGGGGGCGAGCTATGGCTACACCTTC. Protein sequence: CATSRAGQGASYGYTF.

This clone occurred once. V gene TRBV6-1 combines with J gene TRBJ1-2; D unresolved. The germline CDR1 and CDR2 sequences are MNHNS and SASEGT. CDR3 size: 13 residues. With 1 base removed from V and 4 bases from J, the gap between germline ends came to 7 bases. CDR3 sequence (DNA): TGTGCCAGCAGTGAAGAAGGCTTCTATGGCTACACCTTC. Amino acids: CASSEEGFYGYTF.

The rearrangement joins TRBV4-1 to TRBJ2-2; D unresolved. Deletions cut 0 bases from V and 4 bases from J, with 9 bases between. Germline-derived CDR1 and CDR2 are MGHRA and YSYEKL. The CDR3 totals 15 residues. This chain's CDR3 is CASSQEEQVTGELFF. The CDR3 DNA reads TGCGCCAGCAGCCAAGAGGAGCAAGTCACCGGGGAGCTGTTTTTT.

The chain couples TRBV5-1 to TRBJ2-7; D perhaps matches TRBD1 (5 bases). V dropped 0 bases and J dropped 3 bases, with 7 bases sitting between them. The CDR3 length is 13 residues. Germline lookup yields CDR1 SGHRS and CDR2 YFSETQ. The CDR3 is CASSLAGYYEQYF. CDR3 in DNA: TGCGCCAGCAGCTTGGCAGGGTACTACGAGCAGTACTTC.